The 2 T cell receptor beta chains in this list originate from one sample, sequenced in a study of cytomegalovirus exposure and HLA in healthy donors. It was with 60 Vbeta and 13 Jbeta primers that the PCR ran. Sequencing used immunoSEQ multiplex PCR; TCRdb keeps in-frame clones, though not all of them. Of some 110,000 clones listed, approximately 72% are singletons. The sample consisted of PBMCs. The source of these receptors is a man aged 18-30 years in good health and CMV-seronegative.

This sequence joins TRBV30 and TRBJ1-1; D might be TRBD1 (5 bases). Germline loops: CDR1 GTSNPN, CDR2 SVGIG (reference sequence). Trimming pared 2 bases from V and 8 bases from J, leaving 12 bases between. The CDR3 consists of 12 residues. CDR3 sequence (DNA): TGTGCCTGGAGTAAAGCTCGACAGGAAGCTTTCTTT. It yields the protein CAWSKARQEAFF. The whole variable domain, filled in from reference TRBV30 and TRBJ1-1, reads SQTIHQWPATLVQPVGSPLSLECTVEGTSNPNLYWYRQAAGRGLQLLFYSVGIGQISSEVPQNLSASRPQDRQFILSSKKLLLSDSGFYLCAWSKARQEAFFGQGTRLTVV.

The V and J genes are TRBV9 and TRBJ2-3; possible D gene TRBD1, 6 bases. V was trimmed by 4 bases and J by 9 bases, leaving 15 bases between them. The CDR3 spans 13 residues. The germline gives CDR1 SGDLS, CDR2 YYNGEE. CDR3 in DNA: TGTGCCAGCAGCCCCTCAGGGGTGGGGACGCAGTATTTT. Translation: CASSPSGVGTQYF.